This TCR beta chain was obtained from a study of T cells after yellow fever vaccination. Overall study findings and caveats: Some clonotypes were seen in both the CD4 and the CD8 compartments. These made up a small share and likely arose from convergent recombination. By day 5 rather than day 15, the secondary response had peaked, though it was weaker.

For TCR, cDNA came from 5'RACE template switching, which added a universal primer site and UMIs. TCRdb re-derived calls from the 5' RACE reads in MiXCR, one entry per CDR3 protein. Of over 25,000 distinct CDR3 sequences listed, 5.5% were seen once; the top ten hold roughly 12%. This clonotype was picked up many times. The CDR3 contains 14 residues. The junction had 4 bases not matched to a gene; V was cut back by 6 bases and J by 1 base. The clonotype comes from a man in his thirties or forties who received the YFV17D yellow fever vaccine. The rearrangement links TRBV12-3 or TRBV12-4 to TRBJ2-3; 7 bases line up with TRBD1. The sample in question was PBMCs, either bulk or a sorted T-cell subset (CD4+, CD8+, memory, or dextramer-sorted; not recorded which), obtained 15 days after the yellow fever booster vaccination. This CDR3 reads CASSLTGRTDTQYF. CDR3 nucleotides: TGTGCCAGCAGCCTGACAGGGCGCACAGATACGCAGTATTTT.